The next 23 T cell receptor beta chains were all read from a single sample in a study of T cells in Graves' hyperthyroidism and ophthalmopathy. Researchers took RNA transcripts and amplified the TCR beta CDR3 regions from them. The TCR CDR3 was amplified in a first-round RT-PCR using the HTBI primer set. TCRdb re-called the multiplex PCR reads with MiXCR, one entry per CDR3 protein. This table has about 560,000 distinct CDR3 sequences, around 17% appearing once. Sequencing input: blood. Receptors originate from a woman younger than 35 with Graves' hyperthyroidism.

With regard to this clonotype: A much larger clone sits a single nucleotide away, making a read error possible. The gene calls are TRBV20-1 and TRBJ1-2; TRBD1 is a possible D gene (6 bases). CDR1 is DFQATT and CDR2 is SNEGSKA in the germline V gene (reference sequence). The CDR3 is 14 amino acids. This CDR3 reads CSAEPRGAEGGFTF. CDR3 nucleotide sequence: TGCAGTGCCGAACCGAGGGGGGCTGAGGGTGGCTTCACCTTC.

The CDR3 is CATTIGGGYGYTF. The CDR3 nucleotides are TGTGCCACCACGATCGGAGGTGGCTATGGCTACACCTTC. The chain employs TRBV28 and TRBJ1-2, with D unclear. The CDR3 spans 13 residues. Germline V lookup: CDR1 MDHEN, CDR2 SYDVKM. V was shortened by 10 bases and J by 4 bases, with 16 bases between the two germline ends.

This clonotype was detected only a few times. The genes are TRBV28 and TRBJ1-2, with D possibly being TRBD1 (5 bases). This CDR3 contains 13 residues. V gave up 5 bases and J gave up 6 bases, with 13 bases separating them. Germline values: CDR1 MDHEN, CDR2 SYDVKM. This CDR3 reads CASSTGTGNGYTF. The CDR3 DNA reads as TGTGCCAGCAGTACCGGGACGGGAAATGGCTACACCTTC.

This clonotype was detected many times. The J gene is TRBJ2-1, the V gene TRBV7-2; 9 nucleotides agree with TRBD1. The CDR3 is made up of 17 amino acids. Per the germline V gene, CDR1 is SGHTA and CDR2 is FQGNSA. V trimming: 5 bases; J trimming: 7 bases; junction bases outside the gene matches: 15. CDR3 residues: CASSLQFFGTGRNEQFF. CDR3 sequence (DNA): TGTGCCAGCAGCCTTCAGTTTTTCGGGACAGGGAGAAATGAGCAGTTCTTC.

A word on this clonotype: This may be a read error: a much more frequent sequence differs by one nucleotide. The chain carries TRBV20-1 and TRBJ2-7, with D tentatively TRBD2 (7 bases). The germline CDR1 and CDR2 sequences are DFQATT and SNEGSKA (reference sequence). V was clipped by 3 bases and J by 0 bases, with 15 bases between them. CDR3 length equals 15 residues. The CDR3 bases are TGCAGTGCTAGGGCTTCGGCGGGGGCCTCCTACGAGCAGTACTTC. It yields the protein CSARASAGASYEQYF.

The sample holds many counts of this clonotype. The chain combines TRBV20-1 with TRBJ2-1; D uncertain. V gave up 6 bases and J gave up 1 base, with 16 bases separating them. Germline CDR1 is DFQATT and CDR2 is SNEGSKA (reference sequence). This CDR3 region has 15 residues. Here the CDR3 reads CSATPRAVSYNEQFF. Written as DNA, the CDR3 is TGCAGTGCCACCCCCCGGGCGGTTTCCTACAATGAGCAGTTCTTC.

This clonotype showed up many times. The J gene is TRBJ2-7, the V gene TRBV10-3; 7 bases align to TRBD1. The V gene end was trimmed by 8 bases and the J gene end by 1 base; junction bases not matched to a gene: 8. This CDR3 has 14 residues. Germline V gene data show CDR1 as ENHRY and CDR2 as SYGVKD. The CDR3 nucleotides are TGTGCCATCGGGGCCCGGGACAGATCCTACGAGCAGTACTTC. Its protein product is CAIGARDRSYEQYF.

This clonotype was recorded a few times. One end of the junction does not line up with germline, which may come from a read error. The rearrangement uses TRBV5-1 and TRBJ2-3; 8 nucleotides align to TRBD1. The CDR3 runs to 16 residues. Germline CDR1 and CDR2: SGHRS and YFSETQ. This chain's CDR3 is CASSFQGARWTDTQYF. CDR3 in DNA: TGTGCCAGCAGCTTTCAGGGGGCGCGGTGGACAGATACGCAGTATTTT.

This clonotype has a handful of counts. The chain employs TRBV29-1 and TRBJ2-7, with D perhaps matching TRBD2 (5 bases). Per the germline V gene, CDR1 is SQVTM and CDR2 is ANQGSEA. Trimming left V 4 bases short and J 3 bases short, with 13 bases between. The CDR3 has 13 amino acids. Here the CDR3 DNA reads TGCAGCGTTGCAGTACTAGAGGGCTACGAGCAGTACTTC. Translation: CSVAVLEGYEQYF.

The chain links TRBV24-1 to TRBJ2-1, with a tentative D call TRBD2 (5 bases). V lost 4 bases and J 9 bases, leaving 12 bases between the germline ends. The CDR3 length is 13 residues. Germline V gene data show CDR1 as KGHDR and CDR2 as SFDVKD. DNA of the CDR3: TGTGCCACCAGTGAGGGCCGACGGGGTGAGCAGTTCTTC. Translated: CATSEGRRGEQFF.

This clonotype was seen repeatedly, ten times or more. The CDR3, as DNA: TGTGCCAGCTCTCAGGGGAATTCACCCCTCCACTTT. As protein: CASSQGNSPLHF. The rearrangement links TRBV18 to TRBJ1-6, with a tentative D call TRBD1 (6 bases). Per the germline V gene, CDR1 is KGHSH and CDR2 is LQKENI. The CDR3 is 12 amino acids. The V end was cut by 6 bases, the J end by 7 bases, with 7 bases between.

In its sample, this clonotype was seen a few times. The chain has TRBV7-9 and TRBJ2-7; 10 nucleotides match TRBD1. The CDR3 is made up of 14 amino acids. Germline V gives CDR1 SEHNR, CDR2 FQNEAQ (reference sequence). Trimming cost V 2 bases and J 6 bases; bases outside gene matches: 4. CDR3 coding DNA: TGTGCCAGCAGCTTACGACAGGGGGCCCCCGAGCAGTACTTC. Protein product: CASSLRQGAPEQYF.

V usage is TRBV10-3 and J usage is TRBJ2-5, with 8 bases aligning to TRBD2. Germline V CDR1 and CDR2: ENHRY, SYGVKD. The CDR3 extends over 11 amino acids. The V and J ends lost 8 bases and 4 bases, in that order; junction bases with no gene match: 0. The CDR3 reads CAILAGETQYF. DNA for the CDR3: TGTGCCATCCTAGCGGGAGAGACCCAGTACTTC.

This clonotype was detected a few times. The chain carries TRBV27 and TRBJ2-3; D is unclear. V shed 8 bases and J shed 2 bases, with 11 bases lying between them. The CDR3 runs 13 residues. Per germline, CDR1 MNHEY and CDR2 SMNVEV (reference sequence). The DNA of the CDR3 is TGTGCCAGCTGCTTTAGGGCCACAGATACGCAGTATTTT. Amino acids: CASCFRATDTQYF.

The V and J genes are TRBV5-1 and TRBJ2-1; the D gene is possibly TRBD1 (5 bases). V was trimmed by 0 bases and J by 6 bases, leaving 25 bases between them. Germline V gene lookup returns CDR1 SGHRS and CDR2 YFSETQ. There are 19 residues in the CDR3. The CDR3 is CASSLVGQGKTFFFNEQFF. DNA of the CDR3: TGCGCCAGCAGCTTGGTAGGCCAGGGAAAGACATTTTTCTTCAATGAGCAGTTCTTC. The entire variable domain, with the rest obtained from reference TRBV5-1 and TRBJ2-1, is as follows: KAGVTQTPRYLIKTRGQQVTLSCSPISGHRSVSWYQQTPGQGLQFLFEYFSETQRNKGNFPGRFSGRQFSNSRSEMNVSTLELGDSALYLCASSLVGQGKTFFFNEQFFGPGTRLTVL.

In its sample, this clonotype was seen a few times. The CDR3 does not end in the conserved phenylalanine or tryptophan, so this is likely a read error. The CDR3 bases are TGTGCCAGCAGCTTAGAAGGGGCTCCCTCCTACGAGCAGTACCTC. Its protein is CASSLEGAPSYEQYL. V gene TRBV7-2 combines with J gene TRBJ2-7; D possibly corresponds to TRBD1 (5 bases). CDR1 is SGHTA and CDR2 is FQGNSA in the germline V gene. The germline V and J ends were trimmed by 1 base and 0 bases, with 10 bases remaining between them. The CDR3 runs 15 residues.

This chain uses TRBV29-1 with TRBJ1-1; D call uncertain. The V gene lost 6 bases and the J gene lost 9 bases, with 11 bases spanning the gap. Germline lookup yields CDR1 SQVTM and CDR2 ANQGSEA. The CDR3 consists of 10 residues. CDR3 sequence reads: CSVRESQAFF. CDR3 DNA: TGCAGCGTGAGGGAAAGTCAAGCTTTCTTT.

The V call is TRBV7-3, the J call TRBJ2-3; 10 nucleotides line up with TRBD1. This CDR3 contains 14 residues. Losses at the gene ends were 5 bases for V and 5 bases for J; bases not matched to a gene: 4. Germline CDR1 and CDR2: SGHTA and FQGTGA. The CDR3: CASSRQGAGDTQYF. CDR3 nucleotides: TGTGCCAGCAGCCGACAGGGGGCGGGAGATACGCAGTATTTT.

This clonotype was detected a few times. The chain uses TRBV11-2 and TRBJ2-2, with no clear D. CDR3 length equals 14 residues. In germline, CDR1 is SGHAT, CDR2 FQNNGV. V was shortened by 5 bases and J by 4 bases, with 11 bases between the two germline ends. CDR3 bases: TGTGCCAGCAGCCCGAGCCTTAGCACCGGGGAGCTGTTTTTT. It yields the protein CASSPSLSTGELFF.

The chain links TRBV29-1 to TRBJ1-3, with D perhaps matching TRBD1 (5 bases). Trimming took 5 bases from V and 0 from J, leaving 14 bases between them. The CDR3 is made up of 15 amino acids. Per germline, CDR1 SQVTM and CDR2 ANQGSEA. CDR3: CSVYLRTGSGNTIYF. CDR3 sequence (DNA): TGCAGCGTTTATCTTAGAACAGGCTCTGGAAACACCATATATTTT.

The chain employs TRBV6-2 or TRBV6-3 and TRBJ2-3; D is unresolved. The V gene's germline CDR1 is MNHEY and CDR2 SVGEGT. This CDR3 has 15 amino acids. Trimming removed 4 bases from V and 0 bases from J, with 11 bases in between. DNA of the CDR3: TGTGCCAGCAGTTGGAAGAAAGCTAGCACAGATACGCAGTATTTT. Translating it yields CASSWKKASTDTQYF.

In the case of this clonotype: A much larger clone lies a single base off, so this may be a read error. The chain uses TRBV3-1 and TRBJ2-7, with 12 positions matching TRBD2. The V and J ends lost 4 bases and 7 bases, in that order; junction bases with no gene match: 8. Germline assignment: CDR1 LGHDT and CDR2 YNNKEL (reference sequence). The length of the CDR3 is 15 residues. This CDR3 is CASSLASGGAEEQYF. CDR3 in DNA: TGTGCCAGCAGCCTAGCTAGCGGGGGGGCAGAGGAGCAGTACTTC.

This clonotype was seen many times. The genes are TRBV20-1 and TRBJ2-5; D is unresolved. The CDR3 loop spans 9 amino acids. Trimming stripped 7 bases from V and 5 bases from J, with 5 bases between. Germline V gives CDR1 DFQATT, CDR2 SNEGSKA (reference sequence). CDR3 nucleotide sequence: TGCAGTGGTTGGGAGACCCAGTACTTC. Translating it yields CSGWETQYF.